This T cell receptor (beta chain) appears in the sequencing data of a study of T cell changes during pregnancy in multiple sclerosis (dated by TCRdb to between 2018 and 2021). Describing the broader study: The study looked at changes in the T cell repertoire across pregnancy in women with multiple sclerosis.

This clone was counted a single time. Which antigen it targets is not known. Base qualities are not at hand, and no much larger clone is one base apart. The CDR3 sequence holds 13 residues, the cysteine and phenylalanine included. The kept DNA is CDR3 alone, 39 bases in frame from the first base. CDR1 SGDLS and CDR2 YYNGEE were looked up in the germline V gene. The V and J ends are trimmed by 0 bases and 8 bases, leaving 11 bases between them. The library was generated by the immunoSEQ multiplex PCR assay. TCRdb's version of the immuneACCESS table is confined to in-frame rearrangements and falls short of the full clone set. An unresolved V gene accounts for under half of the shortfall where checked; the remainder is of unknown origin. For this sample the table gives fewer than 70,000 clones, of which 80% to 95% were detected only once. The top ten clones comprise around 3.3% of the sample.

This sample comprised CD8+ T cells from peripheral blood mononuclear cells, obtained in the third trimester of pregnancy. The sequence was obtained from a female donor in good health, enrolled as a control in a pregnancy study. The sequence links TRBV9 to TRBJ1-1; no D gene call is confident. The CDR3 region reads CASSVGVSAEAFF. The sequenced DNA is TGTGCCAGCAGCGTAGGCGTCAGCGCAGAAGCTTTCTTT.